The present entry profiles one T cell receptor beta chain with its context. Its antigen is undetermined. This entry is derived from a study of T cell responses to AZD1222 COVID-19 vaccine. Study-wide findings and caveats: After two AZD1222 doses, spike-specific TCR breadth and depth rose versus day 0. Nearly half of spike-specific TCRs reportedly go after variant regions that carry no mutations.

The assay was immunoSEQ multiplex PCR, and TCRdb's table has in-frame clones only and misses some. This repertoire shows under 170,000 clones, approximately 92% found once; its top ten account for about 3.3%. Both about-4-week and about-12-week second-dose recipients were combined. This clonotype was sampled from an adult who received the AZD1222 COVID-19 vaccine. The specimen comprised peripheral blood, sampled 28 days after the second AZD1222 dose.

CDR3 protein: CASSQGPPNTGELFF. CDR3 bases: TGTGCCAGCAGCCAAGGCCCCCCGAACACCGGGGAGCTGTTTTTT. This chain connects TRBV3-1 (or the pseudogene TRBV3-2) to TRBJ2-2; D is ambiguous. Per the germline V gene, CDR1 is LGHDT and CDR2 is YNNKEL (reference sequence). Between the trimmed V and J ends, which lost 1 base and 0 bases, there was a span of 6 bases. The CDR3 loop spans 15 amino acids.